This T cell receptor (beta chain) was sequenced for a study of CD8 T cells in ankylosing spondylitis. MiXCR, applied by TCRdb to the 5' RACE reads, yields one record per CDR3 protein. This repertoire shows approximately 130,000 distinct CDR3 sequences, roughly a tenth found once; its top ten account for 3.3%. This clonotype was detected ten times or more. Its antigen remains unidentified. Study-wide results and limits: Reported data indicate significant enrichment of disease-linked clones within matched ankylosing spondylitis synovial fluid. As for the disease-linked clones, they showed a CD8+ phenotype and occurred at relatively low frequencies in peripheral blood.

The CDR3 spans 14 residues. The V end lost 5 bases, the J end lost 7 bases, and 15 bases lay between the germline ends. Germline V gene data show CDR1 as SGHTA and CDR2 as FQGNSA. Specimen: blood, either unsorted or a sorted T cell fraction (not recorded which). The chain is built from TRBV7-2 and TRBJ2-4, with TRBD2 as a possible D gene (5 bases). The sequence was collected from a male donor with ankylosing spondylitis or in good health (not recorded which). CDR3 amino acids: CASSLDHTRNIQYF. In DNA, the CDR3 is TGTGCCAGCAGCCTAGACCATACTAGGAACATTCAGTACTTC.